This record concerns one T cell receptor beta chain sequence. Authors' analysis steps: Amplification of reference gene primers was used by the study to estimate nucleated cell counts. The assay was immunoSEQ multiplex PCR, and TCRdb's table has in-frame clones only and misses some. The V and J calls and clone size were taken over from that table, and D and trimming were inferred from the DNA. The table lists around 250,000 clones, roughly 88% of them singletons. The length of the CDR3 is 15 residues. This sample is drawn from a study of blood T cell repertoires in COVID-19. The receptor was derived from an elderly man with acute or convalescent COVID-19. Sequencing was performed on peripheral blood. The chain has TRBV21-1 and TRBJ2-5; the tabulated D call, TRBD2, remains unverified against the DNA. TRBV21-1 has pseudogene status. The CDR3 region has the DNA TGTGCCAGCAGCCACCGGGACTTCGGCCAGGAGACCCAGTACTTC. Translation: CASSHRDFGQETQYF.